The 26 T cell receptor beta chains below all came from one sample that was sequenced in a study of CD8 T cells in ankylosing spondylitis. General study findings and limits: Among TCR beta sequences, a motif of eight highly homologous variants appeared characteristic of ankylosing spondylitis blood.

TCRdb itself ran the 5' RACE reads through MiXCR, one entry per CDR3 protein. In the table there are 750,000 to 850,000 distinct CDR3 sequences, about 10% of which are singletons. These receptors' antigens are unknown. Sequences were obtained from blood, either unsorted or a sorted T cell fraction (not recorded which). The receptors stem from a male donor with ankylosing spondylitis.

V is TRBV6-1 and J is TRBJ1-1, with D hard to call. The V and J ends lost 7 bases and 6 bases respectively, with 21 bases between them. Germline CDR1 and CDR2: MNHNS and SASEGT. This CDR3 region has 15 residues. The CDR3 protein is CASTLLRGGRAEAFF. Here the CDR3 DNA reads TGTGCCAGCACCCTCTTACGGGGAGGACGGGCTGAAGCTTTCTTT.

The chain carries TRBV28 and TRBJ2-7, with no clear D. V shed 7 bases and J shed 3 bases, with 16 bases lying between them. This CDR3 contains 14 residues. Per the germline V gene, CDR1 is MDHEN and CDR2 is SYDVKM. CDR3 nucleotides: TGTGCCAGCACCTCGGTCAAGGGTCGCTACGAGCAGTACTTC. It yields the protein CASTSVKGRYEQYF.

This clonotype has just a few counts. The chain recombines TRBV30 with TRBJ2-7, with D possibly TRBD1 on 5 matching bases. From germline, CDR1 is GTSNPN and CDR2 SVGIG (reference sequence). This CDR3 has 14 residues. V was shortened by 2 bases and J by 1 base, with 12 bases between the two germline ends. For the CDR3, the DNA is TGTGCCTGGAGTCAGGACATACAATCCTACGAGCAGTACTTC. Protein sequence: CAWSQDIQSYEQYF.

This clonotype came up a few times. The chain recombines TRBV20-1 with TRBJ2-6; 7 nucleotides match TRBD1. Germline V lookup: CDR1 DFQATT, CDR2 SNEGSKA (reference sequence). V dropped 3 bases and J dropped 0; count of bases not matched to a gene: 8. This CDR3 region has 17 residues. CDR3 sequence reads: CSASLPGTVSGANVLTF. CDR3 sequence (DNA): TGCAGTGCTAGCCTACCCGGGACAGTCTCTGGGGCCAACGTCCTGACTTTC.

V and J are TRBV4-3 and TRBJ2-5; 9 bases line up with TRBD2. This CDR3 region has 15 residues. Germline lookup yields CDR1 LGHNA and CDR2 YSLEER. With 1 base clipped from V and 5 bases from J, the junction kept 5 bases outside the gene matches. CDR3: CASSQVAGGGETQYF. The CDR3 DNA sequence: TGCGCCAGCAGCCAAGTGGCGGGAGGGGGGGAGACCCAGTACTTC.

For the CDR3, the DNA is TGTGCCAGCAGCTTACAGGGGATTGAAGGCTACACCTTC. Protein: CASSLQGIEGYTF. The gene calls are TRBV7-9 and TRBJ1-2; TRBD1 is a possible D gene (6 bases). This CDR3 spans 13 amino acids. Germline V CDR1 and CDR2: SEHNR, FQNEAQ (reference sequence). V lost 2 bases to trimming and J lost 8 bases, with 12 bases between them.

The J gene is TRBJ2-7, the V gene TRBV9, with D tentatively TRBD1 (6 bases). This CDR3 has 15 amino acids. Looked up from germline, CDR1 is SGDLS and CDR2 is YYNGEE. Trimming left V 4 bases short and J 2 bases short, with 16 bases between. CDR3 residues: CASSPQGLTAYEQYF. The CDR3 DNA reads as TGTGCCAGCAGCCCCCAGGGGCTGACAGCCTACGAGCAGTACTTC.

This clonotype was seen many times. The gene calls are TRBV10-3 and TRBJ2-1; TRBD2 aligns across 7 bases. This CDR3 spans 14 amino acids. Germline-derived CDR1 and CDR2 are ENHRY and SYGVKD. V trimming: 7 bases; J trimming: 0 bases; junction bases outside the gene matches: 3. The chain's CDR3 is CAITPSGSYNEQFF. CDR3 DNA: TGTGCCATCACCCCTAGCGGCTCCTACAATGAGCAGTTCTTC.

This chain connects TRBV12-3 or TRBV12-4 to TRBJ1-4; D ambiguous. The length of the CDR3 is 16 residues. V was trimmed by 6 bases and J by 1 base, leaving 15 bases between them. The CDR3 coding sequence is TGTGCCAGCAGCTTTGGGGAGCGGGAAACTAATGAAAAACTGTTTTTT. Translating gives CASSFGERETNEKLFF.

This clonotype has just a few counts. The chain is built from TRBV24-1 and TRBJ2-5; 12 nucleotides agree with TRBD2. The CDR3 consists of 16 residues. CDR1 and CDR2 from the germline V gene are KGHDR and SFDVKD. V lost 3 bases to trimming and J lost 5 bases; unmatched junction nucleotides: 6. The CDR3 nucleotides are TGTGCCACCAGTGATCCTAGCGGGAGGGATCAGGAGACCCAGTACTTC. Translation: CATSDPSGRDQETQYF.

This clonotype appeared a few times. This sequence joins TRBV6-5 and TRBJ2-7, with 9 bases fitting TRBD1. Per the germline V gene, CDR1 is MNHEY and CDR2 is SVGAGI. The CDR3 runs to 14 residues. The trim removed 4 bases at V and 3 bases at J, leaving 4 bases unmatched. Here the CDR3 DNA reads TGTGCCAGCAGTTCCCGGGACAGGGACTACGAGCAGTACTTC. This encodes CASSSRDRDYEQYF.

The CDR3 loop reads CASSHLTGDYGYTF. The CDR3 DNA is TGCGCCAGCAGCCACCTGACAGGGGACTATGGCTACACCTTC. This chain connects TRBV4-3 to TRBJ1-2, with 8 bases lining up with TRBD1. V was clipped by 3 bases and J by 3 bases; unmatched bases: 3. The CDR3 runs 14 residues. Germline V gene sequence: CDR1 LGHNA, CDR2 YSLEER.

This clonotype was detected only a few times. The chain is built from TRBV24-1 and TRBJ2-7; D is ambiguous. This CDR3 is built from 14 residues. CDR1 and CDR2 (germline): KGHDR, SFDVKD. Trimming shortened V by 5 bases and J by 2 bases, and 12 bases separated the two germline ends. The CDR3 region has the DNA TGTGCCACCAGTGGGAATCGGAGTCCCTACGAGCAGTACTTC. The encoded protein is CATSGNRSPYEQYF.

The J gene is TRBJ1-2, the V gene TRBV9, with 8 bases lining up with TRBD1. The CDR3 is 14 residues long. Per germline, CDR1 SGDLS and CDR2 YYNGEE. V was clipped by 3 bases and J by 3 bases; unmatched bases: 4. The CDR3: CASSGTGTDYGYTF. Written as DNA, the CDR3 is TGTGCCAGCAGCGGGACAGGGACCGACTATGGCTACACCTTC. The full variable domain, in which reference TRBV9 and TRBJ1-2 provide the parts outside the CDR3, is DSGVTQTPKHLITATGQRVTLRCSPRSGDLSVYWYQQSLDQGLQFLIQYYNGEERAKGNILERFSAQQFPDLHSELNLSSLELGDSALYFCASSGTGTDYGYTFGSGTRLTVV.

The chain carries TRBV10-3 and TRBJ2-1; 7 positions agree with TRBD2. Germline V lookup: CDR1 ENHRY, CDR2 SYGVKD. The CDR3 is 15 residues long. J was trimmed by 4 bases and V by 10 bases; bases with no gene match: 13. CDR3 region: CATRPGLLVYNEQFF. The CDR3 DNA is TGTGCCACCCGCCCGGGACTACTGGTTTACAATGAGCAGTTCTTC.

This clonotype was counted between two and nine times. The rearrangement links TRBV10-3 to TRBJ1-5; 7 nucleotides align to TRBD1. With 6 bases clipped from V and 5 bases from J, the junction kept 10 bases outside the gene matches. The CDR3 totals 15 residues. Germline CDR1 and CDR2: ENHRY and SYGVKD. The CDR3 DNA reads TGTGCCATCAGCGGTGCCTACACAGGGGATCAGCCCCAGCATTTT. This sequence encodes CAISGAYTGDQPQHF.

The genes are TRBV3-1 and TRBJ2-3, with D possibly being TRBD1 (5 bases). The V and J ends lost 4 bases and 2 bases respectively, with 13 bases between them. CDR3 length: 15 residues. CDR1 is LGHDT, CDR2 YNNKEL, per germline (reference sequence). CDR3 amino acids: CASSLGQTTTDTQYF. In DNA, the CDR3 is TGTGCCAGCAGCCTTGGACAAACTACCACAGATACGCAGTATTTT.

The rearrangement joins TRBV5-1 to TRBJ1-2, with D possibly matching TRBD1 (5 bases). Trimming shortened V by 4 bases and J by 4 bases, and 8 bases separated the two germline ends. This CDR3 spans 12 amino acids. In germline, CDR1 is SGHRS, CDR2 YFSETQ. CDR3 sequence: CASSDGAYGYTF. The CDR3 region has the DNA TGCGCCAGCAGCGATGGGGCCTATGGCTACACCTTC.

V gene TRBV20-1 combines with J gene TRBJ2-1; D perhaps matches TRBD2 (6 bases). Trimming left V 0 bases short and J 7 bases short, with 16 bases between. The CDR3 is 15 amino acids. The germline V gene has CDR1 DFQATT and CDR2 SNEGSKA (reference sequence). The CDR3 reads CSARDHEGGGNEQFF. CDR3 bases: TGCAGTGCTAGAGATCACGAGGGAGGCGGGAATGAGCAGTTCTTC.

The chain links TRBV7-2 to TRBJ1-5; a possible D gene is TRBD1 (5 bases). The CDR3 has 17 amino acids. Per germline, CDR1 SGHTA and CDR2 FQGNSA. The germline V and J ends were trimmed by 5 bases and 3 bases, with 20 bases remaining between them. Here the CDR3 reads CASSPGPGQGPNQPQHF. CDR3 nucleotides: TGTGCCAGCAGCCCTGGCCCGGGGCAGGGTCCCAATCAGCCCCAGCATTTT.

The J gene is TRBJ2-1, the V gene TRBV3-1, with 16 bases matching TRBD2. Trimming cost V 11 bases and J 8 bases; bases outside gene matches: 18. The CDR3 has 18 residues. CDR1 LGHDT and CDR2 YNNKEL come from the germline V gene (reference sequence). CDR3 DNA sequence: TGTGCCTTCTGTTTATATATGGGACTAGCGGGGGGGCGCGATGAGCAGTTCTTC. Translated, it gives CAFCLYMGLAGGRDEQFF.

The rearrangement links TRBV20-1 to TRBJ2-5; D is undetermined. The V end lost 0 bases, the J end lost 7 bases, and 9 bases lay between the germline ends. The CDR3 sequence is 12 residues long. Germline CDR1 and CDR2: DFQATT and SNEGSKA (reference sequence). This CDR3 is CSARDNELTQYF. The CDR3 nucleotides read TGCAGTGCTAGAGATAACGAATTGACCCAGTACTTC.

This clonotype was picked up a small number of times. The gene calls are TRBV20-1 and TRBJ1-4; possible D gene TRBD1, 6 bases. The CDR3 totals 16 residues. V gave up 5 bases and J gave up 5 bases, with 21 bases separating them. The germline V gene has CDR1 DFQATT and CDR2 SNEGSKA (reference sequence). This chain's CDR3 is CSAGRGGVGVNEKLFF. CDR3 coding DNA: TGCAGTGCTGGCAGGGGTGGGGTGGGAGTCAATGAAAAACTGTTTTTT.

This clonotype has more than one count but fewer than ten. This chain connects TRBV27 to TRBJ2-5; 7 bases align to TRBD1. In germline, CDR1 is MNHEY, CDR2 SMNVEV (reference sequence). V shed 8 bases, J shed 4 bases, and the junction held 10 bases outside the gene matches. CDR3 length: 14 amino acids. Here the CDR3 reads CASWDRVNAETQYF. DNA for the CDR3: TGTGCCAGCTGGGACAGAGTGAATGCAGAGACCCAGTACTTC.

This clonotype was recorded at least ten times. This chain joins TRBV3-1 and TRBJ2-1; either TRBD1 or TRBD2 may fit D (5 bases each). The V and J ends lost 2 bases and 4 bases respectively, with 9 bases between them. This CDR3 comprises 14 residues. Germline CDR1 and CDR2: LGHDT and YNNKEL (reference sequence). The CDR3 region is CASSQTRGYNEQFF. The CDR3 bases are TGTGCCAGCAGCCAAACGAGGGGATACAATGAGCAGTTCTTC.

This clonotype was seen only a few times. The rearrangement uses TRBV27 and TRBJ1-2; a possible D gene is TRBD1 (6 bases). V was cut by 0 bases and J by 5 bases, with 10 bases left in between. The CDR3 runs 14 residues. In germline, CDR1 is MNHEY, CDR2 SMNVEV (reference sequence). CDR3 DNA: TGTGCCAGCAGTTTATCGTGGCAGGGGTATGGCTACACCTTC. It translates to CASSLSWQGYGYTF.